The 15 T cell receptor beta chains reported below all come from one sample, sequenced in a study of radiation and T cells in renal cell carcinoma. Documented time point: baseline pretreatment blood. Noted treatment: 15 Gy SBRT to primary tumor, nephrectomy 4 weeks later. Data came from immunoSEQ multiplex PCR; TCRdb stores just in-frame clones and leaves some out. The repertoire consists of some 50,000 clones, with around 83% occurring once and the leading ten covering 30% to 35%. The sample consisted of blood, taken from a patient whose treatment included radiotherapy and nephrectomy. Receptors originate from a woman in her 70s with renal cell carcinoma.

The CDR3 here is CASSEGGITAQHF. The DNA of the CDR3 is TGTGCCAGCAGTGAAGGGGGCATCACGGCCCAGCATTTT. The chain combines TRBV25-1 with TRBJ1-5, with D perhaps matching TRBD1 (6 bases). V dropped 2 bases and J dropped 11 bases, with 13 bases sitting between them. This CDR3 is built from 13 residues. Germline V gene sequence: CDR1 MGHDK, CDR2 SYGVNS. Full variable domain (missing parts from reference TRBV25-1 and TRBJ1-5): EADIYQTPRYLVIGTGKKITLECSQTMGHDKMYWYQQDPGMELHLIHYSYGVNSTEKGDLSSESTVSRIRTEHFPLTLESARPSHTSQYLCASSEGGITAQHFGDGTRLSIL.

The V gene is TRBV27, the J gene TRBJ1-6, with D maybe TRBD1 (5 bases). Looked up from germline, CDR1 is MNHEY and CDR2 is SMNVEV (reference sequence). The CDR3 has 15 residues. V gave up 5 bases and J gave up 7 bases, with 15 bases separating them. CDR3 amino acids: CASSPGLPWNSPLHF. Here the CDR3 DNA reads TGTGCCAGCAGTCCAGGGTTACCTTGGAATTCACCCCTCCACTTT.

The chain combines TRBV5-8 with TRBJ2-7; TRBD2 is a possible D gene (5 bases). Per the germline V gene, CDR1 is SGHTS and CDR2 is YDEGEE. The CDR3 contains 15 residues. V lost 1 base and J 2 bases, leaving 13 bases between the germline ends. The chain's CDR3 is CASSLRGGAAYEQYF. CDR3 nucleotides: TGTGCCAGCAGCTTGCGCGGAGGCGCCGCCTACGAGCAGTACTTC.

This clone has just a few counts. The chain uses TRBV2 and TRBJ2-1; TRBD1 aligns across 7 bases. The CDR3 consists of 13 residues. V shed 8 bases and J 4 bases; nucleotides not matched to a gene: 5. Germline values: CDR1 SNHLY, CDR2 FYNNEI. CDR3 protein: CASSDRDYNEQFF. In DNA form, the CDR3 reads TGTGCCAGCTCCGACAGGGATTACAATGAGCAGTTCTTC.

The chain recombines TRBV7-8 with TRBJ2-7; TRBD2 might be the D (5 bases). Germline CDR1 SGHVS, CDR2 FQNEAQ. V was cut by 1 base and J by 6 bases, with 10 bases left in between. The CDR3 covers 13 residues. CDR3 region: CASSLGPSSEQYF. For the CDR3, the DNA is TGTGCCAGCAGCTTAGGTCCTAGCTCCGAGCAGTACTTC.

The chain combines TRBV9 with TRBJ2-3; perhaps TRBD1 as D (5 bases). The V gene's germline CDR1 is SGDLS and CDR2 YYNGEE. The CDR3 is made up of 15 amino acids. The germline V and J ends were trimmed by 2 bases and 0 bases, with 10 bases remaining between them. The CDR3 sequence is CASSVGGASTDTQYF. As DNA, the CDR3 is TGTGCCAGCAGCGTTGGTGGGGCTAGCACAGATACGCAGTATTTT.

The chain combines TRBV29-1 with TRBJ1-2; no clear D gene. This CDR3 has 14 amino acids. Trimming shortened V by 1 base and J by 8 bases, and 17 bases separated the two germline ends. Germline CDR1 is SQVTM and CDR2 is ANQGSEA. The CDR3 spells CSVEADGAPWGYTF. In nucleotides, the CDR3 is TGCAGCGTTGAAGCGGACGGAGCCCCTTGGGGCTACACCTTC.

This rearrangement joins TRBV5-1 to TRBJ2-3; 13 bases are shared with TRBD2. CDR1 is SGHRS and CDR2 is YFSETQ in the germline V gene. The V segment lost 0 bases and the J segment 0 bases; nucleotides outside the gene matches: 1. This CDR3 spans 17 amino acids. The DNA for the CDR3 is TGCGCCAGCAGCTTGGAGGGACTAGCGGGGAGCACAGATACGCAGTATTTT. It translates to CASSLEGLAGSTDTQYF.

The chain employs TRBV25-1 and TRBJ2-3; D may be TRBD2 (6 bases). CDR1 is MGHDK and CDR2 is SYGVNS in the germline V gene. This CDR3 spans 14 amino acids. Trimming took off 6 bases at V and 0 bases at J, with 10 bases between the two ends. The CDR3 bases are TGTGCCAGCAGAAGCGGGCAGAGCACAGATACGCAGTATTTT. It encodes CASRSGQSTDTQYF.

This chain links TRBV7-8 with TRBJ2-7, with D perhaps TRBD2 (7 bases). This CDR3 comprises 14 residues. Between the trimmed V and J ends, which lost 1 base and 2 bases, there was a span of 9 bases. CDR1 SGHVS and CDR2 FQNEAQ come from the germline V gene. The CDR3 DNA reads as TGTGCCAGCAGCTTAGGGGGGGGCCCCTACGAGCAGTACTTC. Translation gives CASSLGGGPYEQYF.

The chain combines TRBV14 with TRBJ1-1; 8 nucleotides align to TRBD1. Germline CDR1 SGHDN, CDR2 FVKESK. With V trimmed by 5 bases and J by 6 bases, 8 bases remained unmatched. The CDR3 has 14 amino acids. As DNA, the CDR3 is TGTGCCAGCAGCGATTGGACAGGGCGCGCTGAAGCTTTCTTT. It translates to CASSDWTGRAEAFF.

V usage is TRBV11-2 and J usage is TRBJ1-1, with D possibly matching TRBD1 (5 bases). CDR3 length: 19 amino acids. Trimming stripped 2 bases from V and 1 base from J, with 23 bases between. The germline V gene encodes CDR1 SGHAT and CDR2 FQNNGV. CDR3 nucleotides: TGTGCCAGCAGCTTACCATACCTGGGGACGGCGAATAAGAACACTGAAGCTTTCTTT. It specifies CASSLPYLGTANKNTEAFF.

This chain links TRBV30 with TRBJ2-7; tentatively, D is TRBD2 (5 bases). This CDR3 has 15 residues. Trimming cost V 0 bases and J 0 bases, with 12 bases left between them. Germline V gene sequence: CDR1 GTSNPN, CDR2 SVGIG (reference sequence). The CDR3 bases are TGTGCCTGGAGTGTACTAGGGCTCCTCTCCTACGAGCAGTACTTC. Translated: CAWSVLGLLSYEQYF. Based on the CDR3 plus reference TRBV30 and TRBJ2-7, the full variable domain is SQTIHQWPATLVQPVGSPLSLECTVEGTSNPNLYWYRQAAGRGLQLLFYSVGIGQISSEVPQNLSASRPQDRQFILSSKKLLLSDSGFYLCAWSVLGLLSYEQYFGPGTRLTVT.

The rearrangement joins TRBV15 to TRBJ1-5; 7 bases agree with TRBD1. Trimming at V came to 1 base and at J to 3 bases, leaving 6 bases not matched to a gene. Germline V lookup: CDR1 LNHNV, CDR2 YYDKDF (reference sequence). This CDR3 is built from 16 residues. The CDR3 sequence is CATSRVAGTVNQPQHF. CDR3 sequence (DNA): TGTGCCACCAGCAGAGTTGCCGGGACAGTCAATCAGCCCCAGCATTTT.

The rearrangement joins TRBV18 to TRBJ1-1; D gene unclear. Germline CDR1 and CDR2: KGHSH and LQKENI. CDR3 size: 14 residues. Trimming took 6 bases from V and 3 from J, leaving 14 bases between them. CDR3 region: CASSLRQADTEAFF. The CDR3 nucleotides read TGTGCCAGCTCCCTCCGGCAGGCGGACACTGAAGCTTTCTTT.